This T cell receptor (beta chain) was sequenced in a study of shared clonotypes between healthy human individuals. Only in-frame clones appear in the TCRdb table, and some are missing; sequencing was by immunoSEQ multiplex PCR. The table has approximately 980,000 clones, 76% seen once. In the case of this clone: Its antigen is still unknown.

Points from the study as a whole: Sequencing depth was expected to affect clonotype sharing among donors. Memory subsets had estimated richness that was generally smaller than that of naive subsets. Relative to clonotypes present in all four donors, those not shared had lower generation probabilities.

Free of recent acute infections or vaccinations, the donors were healthy HIV-negative adults. Germline CDR1 SQVTM, CDR2 ANQGSEA. After removal of 4 bases from V and 9 bases from J, the junction contained 0 bases not matched to a gene. The CDR3 consists of 12 residues. The sequence was obtained from a man between 18 and 35 years old in good health. The source material was memory CD4+ T cells sorted from blood. Subset reported: CD45RA-negative fraction. This chain uses TRBV29-1 with TRBJ2-1; 13 bases are a match to TRBD2. CDR3 bases: TGCAGCGTTGGACTAGCGGGAGGTGAGCAGTTCTTC. Its protein product is CSVGLAGGEQFF.